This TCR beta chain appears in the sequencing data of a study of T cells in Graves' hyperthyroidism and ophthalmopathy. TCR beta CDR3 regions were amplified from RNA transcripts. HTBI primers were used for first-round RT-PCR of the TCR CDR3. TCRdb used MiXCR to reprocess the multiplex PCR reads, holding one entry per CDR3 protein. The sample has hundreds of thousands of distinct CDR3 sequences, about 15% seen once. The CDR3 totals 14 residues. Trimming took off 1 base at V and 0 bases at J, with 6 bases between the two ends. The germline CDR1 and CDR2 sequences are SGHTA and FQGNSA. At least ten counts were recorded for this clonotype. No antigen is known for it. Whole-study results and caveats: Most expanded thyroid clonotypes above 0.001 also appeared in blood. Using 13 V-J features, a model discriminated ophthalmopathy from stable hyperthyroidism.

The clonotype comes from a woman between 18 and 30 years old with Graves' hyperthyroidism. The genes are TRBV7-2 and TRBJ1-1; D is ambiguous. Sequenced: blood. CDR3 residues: CASSLDGVNTEAFF. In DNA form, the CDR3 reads TGTGCCAGCAGCTTAGATGGGGTGAACACTGAAGCTTTCTTT.